A single sample is the source of the 31 T cell receptor beta chains below, sequenced in a study of blood T cell repertoires in COVID-19. Clones were read by immunoSEQ multiplex PCR, and TCRdb kept only the in-frame ones, dropping some. The profile shows 75,000 to 95,000 clones, around nine tenths of them singletons. Specimen: peripheral blood. These receptors all come from a man aged 55-75 years with acute or convalescent COVID-19.

The chain recombines TRBV18 with TRBJ2-7; D perhaps matches TRBD1 (6 bases). This CDR3 spans 17 amino acids. V was pared by 0 bases and J by 5 bases, with 20 bases between. The germline CDR1 and CDR2 sequences are KGHSH and LQKENI. The CDR3 DNA reads TGTGCCAGCTCACCACCGAACACGGGACATGATACAAACGAGCAGTACTTC. Protein product: CASSPPNTGHDTNEQYF. The full variable domain, completed using reference TRBV18 and TRBJ2-7, is NAGVMQNPRHLVRRRGQEARLRCSPMKGHSHVYWYRQLPEEGLKFMVYLQKENIIDESGMPKERFSAEFPKEGPSILRIQQVVRGDSAAYFCASSPPNTGHDTNEQYFGPGTRLTVT.

The chain is built from TRBV6-2 or TRBV6-3 and TRBJ1-2; TRBD1 matches 7 bases. With 0 bases clipped from V and 4 bases from J, the junction kept 2 bases outside the gene matches. Per germline, CDR1 MNHEY and CDR2 SVGEGT. CDR3 length: 14 residues. Here the CDR3 DNA reads TGTGCCAGCAGTTACTCGGGACAGACCTATGGCTACACCTTC. Translating gives CASSYSGQTYGYTF.

The chain's CDR3 is CASSPGRRGIFSQETQYF. As DNA, the CDR3 is TGTGCCAGCAGCCCGGGCCGGCGGGGAATTTTCTCCCAAGAGACCCAGTACTTC. The rearrangement links TRBV11-2 to TRBJ2-5; a weak D match, TRBD2 (6 bases). Germline CDR1 SGHAT, CDR2 FQNNGV. The CDR3 covers 18 residues. With 5 bases removed from V and 1 base from J, the gap between germline ends came to 23 bases.

The chain joins TRBV19 to TRBJ1-1; 9 bases fit TRBD1. CDR3 length: 13 amino acids. V shed 5 bases, J shed 9 bases, and the junction held 7 bases outside the gene matches. Germline V gives CDR1 LNHDA, CDR2 SQIVND (reference sequence). The CDR3 region is CASSPLTGGQAFF. DNA for the CDR3: TGTGCCAGTAGTCCCCTAACAGGGGGCCAAGCTTTCTTT.

This chain connects TRBV12-5 to TRBJ2-7, with 7 bases identical to TRBD1. J was trimmed by 10 bases and V by 4 bases; bases with no gene match: 22. The germline gives CDR1 LGHNT, CDR2 FRNRAP. The CDR3 contains 17 residues. In DNA, the CDR3 is TGTGCTAGTGGTTCGGTCGGGCTCATGACAGGGCCCCAATCCCAGTACTTC. This sequence encodes CASGSVGLMTGPQSQYF.

This chain links TRBV19 with TRBJ2-1; 8 bases agree with TRBD2. After removal of 10 bases from V and 6 bases from J, the junction contained 20 bases not matched to a gene. Germline V gene sequence: CDR1 LNHDA, CDR2 SQIVND (reference sequence). The CDR3 consists of 17 residues. CDR3 sequence reads: CATHPSWPGGVANEQFF. The CDR3 DNA follows: TGTGCCACCCACCCCTCGTGGCCCGGGGGGGTGGCCAATGAGCAGTTCTTC.

This clone was observed a single time. This rearrangement joins TRBV9 to TRBJ2-3; D ambiguous. The germline V gene encodes CDR1 SGDLS and CDR2 YYNGEE. Trimming took 0 bases from V and 1 from J, leaving 12 bases between them. There are 16 residues in the CDR3. The CDR3 coding sequence is TGTGCCAGCAGCGTAGGACTCCCCTCTGGCACAGATACGCAGTATTTT. Translation: CASSVGLPSGTDTQYF.

This clone was detected only once. The chain has TRBV21-1 and TRBJ2-5; TRBD2 was called by the table and not checked on the DNA. TRBV21-1 is noted as a pseudogene. This CDR3 has 17 residues. The CDR3 here is CASSKGGLAGLGETQYF. The CDR3 bases are TGTGCCAGCAGCAAAGGAGGTTTAGCGGGGCTGGGAGAGACCCAGTACTTC.

This clone came up a few times. The gene calls are TRBV7-8 and TRBJ1-5, with TRBD1 identical over 7 bases. Germline V lookup: CDR1 SGHVS, CDR2 FQNEAQ. The CDR3 loop spans 14 amino acids. After removal of 1 base from V and 7 bases from J, the junction contained 4 bases not matched to a gene. CDR3: CASSLGAGGQPQHF. In DNA form, the CDR3 reads TGTGCCAGCAGCTTAGGGGCAGGGGGACAGCCCCAGCATTTT. Looking up the rest from reference TRBV7-8 and TRBJ1-5 gives the full variable domain: GAGVSQSPRYKVAKRGQDVALRCDPISGHVSLFWYQQALGQGPEFLTYFQNEAQLDKSGLPSDRFFAERPEGSVSTLKIQRTQQEDSAVYLCASSLGAGGQPQHFGDGTRLSIL.

The chain is built from TRBV3-1 (or the pseudogene TRBV3-2) and TRBJ2-7; D ambiguous. Trimming stripped 1 base from V and 0 bases from J, with 7 bases between. Germline V CDR1 and CDR2: LGHDT, YNNKEL (reference sequence). CDR3 length: 14 amino acids. The CDR3 reads CASSQARSSYEQYF. The DNA for the CDR3 is TGTGCCAGCAGCCAAGCGCGGTCCTCCTACGAGCAGTACTTC.

The chain uses TRBV10-1 and TRBJ2-3, with a tentative D call TRBD2 (7 bases). Trimming pared 3 bases from V and 4 bases from J, leaving 11 bases between. CDR1 is WNHNN, CDR2 SYGVQD, per germline (reference sequence). This CDR3 comprises 14 residues. The CDR3 DNA reads TGCGCCAGCAGTGACAGGGGAGGGCCAGATACGCAGTATTTT. This encodes CASSDRGGPDTQYF.

The J gene is TRBJ1-1, the V gene TRBV9, with D possibly matching TRBD1 (6 bases). The length of the CDR3 is 15 residues. Germline assignment: CDR1 SGDLS and CDR2 YYNGEE. The V gene lost 2 bases and the J gene lost 6 bases, with 17 bases spanning the gap. The DNA for the CDR3 is TGTGCCAGCAGCGTCGATCCCACAGGGTTCTCTGAAGCTTTCTTT. Protein sequence: CASSVDPTGFSEAFF.

This clone was found a few times. The J gene is TRBJ2-3, the V gene TRBV6-2 or TRBV6-3; 7 bases are a match to TRBD2. The length of the CDR3 is 16 residues. Germline-derived CDR1 and CDR2 are MNHEY and SVGEGT. V lost 2 bases to trimming and J lost 2 bases; unmatched junction nucleotides: 7. CDR3 amino acids: CASSYQLARDTDTQYF. The CDR3, as DNA: TGTGCCAGCAGTTACCAACTAGCGAGGGACACAGATACGCAGTATTTT.

V is TRBV19 and J is TRBJ1-1, with a weak D call TRBD1 (6 bases). V lost 5 bases and J lost 4, with 20 bases in between. The V gene's germline CDR1 is LNHDA and CDR2 SQIVND (reference sequence). The CDR3 contains 16 residues. CDR3 coding DNA: TGTGCCAGTAGTCACGCTCGCTCGCAGGGGAGCACTGAAGCTTTCTTT. Its protein is CASSHARSQGSTEAFF.

The genes are TRBV29-1 and TRBJ2-1; 8 bases line up with TRBD1. The ends lost 6 bases at V and 8 bases at J; junction bases unmatched: 15. The CDR3 runs 15 residues. CDR1 is SQVTM, CDR2 ANQGSEA, per germline. For the CDR3, the DNA is TGCAGCGTCGCAGGGGGCGCGTACTCCTCCCATGAGCAGTTCTTC. It yields the protein CSVAGGAYSSHEQFF.

V and J are TRBV6-5 and TRBJ1-5; D call uncertain. The CDR3 extends over 15 amino acids. Per germline, CDR1 MNHEY and CDR2 SVGAGI. V shed 8 bases and J shed 0 bases, with 14 bases lying between them. For the CDR3, the DNA is TGTGCCAGCCAGCAGGCGGGGTTTAGCAATCAGCCCCAGCATTTT. Translating it yields CASQQAGFSNQPQHF.

This clone appeared once. The gene calls are TRBV9 and TRBJ2-3; 10 positions agree with TRBD2. CDR1 and CDR2 from the germline V gene are SGDLS and YYNGEE. The CDR3 extends over 15 amino acids. V was clipped by 7 bases and J by 2 bases; unmatched bases: 7. As DNA, the CDR3 is TGTGCCAGCGGAATTAGCGGGGGGCTCACAGATACGCAGTATTTT. Its translation is CASGISGGLTDTQYF.

The V gene is TRBV5-8, the J gene TRBJ2-7; 9 nucleotides match TRBD1. CDR3 length equals 15 residues. With 0 bases clipped from V and 3 bases from J, the junction kept 4 bases outside the gene matches. Germline loops: CDR1 SGHTS, CDR2 YDEGEE. The DNA for the CDR3 is TGTGCCAGCAGCTTGGTTCACAGGGGGCTCTACGAGCAGTACTTC. Residues: CASSLVHRGLYEQYF. Variable domain in full (rest from reference TRBV5-8 and TRBJ2-7): EAGVTQSPTHLIKTRGQQATLRCSPISGHTSVYWYQQALGLGLQFLLWYDEGEERNRGNFPPRFSGRQFPNYSSELNVNALELEDSALYLCASSLVHRGLYEQYFGPGTRLTVT.

V gene TRBV15 combines with J gene TRBJ2-3; 8 nucleotides align to TRBD1. V shed 5 bases, J shed 3 bases, and the junction held 4 bases outside the gene matches. The germline gives CDR1 LNHNV, CDR2 YYDKDF (reference sequence). This CDR3 is built from 14 residues. The CDR3 protein is CATSRRQGTDTQYF. The CDR3 DNA is TGTGCCACCAGCCGACGACAGGGGACAGATACGCAGTATTTT.

The chain has TRBV5-1 and TRBJ1-4; D remains unclear. V lost 3 bases and J 1 base, leaving 16 bases between the germline ends. The CDR3 contains 17 residues. Germline assignment: CDR1 SGHRS and CDR2 YFSETQ. The CDR3 sequence is CASSSLTPGLTNEKLFF. CDR3 nucleotide sequence: TGCGCCAGCAGCTCTCTTACTCCGGGGTTAACTAATGAAAAACTGTTTTTT.

The rearrangement joins TRBV27 to TRBJ2-7, with D perhaps matching TRBD2 (5 bases). Trimming removed 5 bases at V and 0 bases at J, with 14 bases between. The CDR3 consists of 15 residues. CDR1 is MNHEY, CDR2 SMNVEV, per germline (reference sequence). CDR3 nucleotides: TGTGCCAGCAGTCAAGTGCCCGGACTCTCCTACGAGCAGTACTTC. Encoded protein: CASSQVPGLSYEQYF.

The chain links TRBV2 to TRBJ1-3; D not certain. CDR1 is SNHLY, CDR2 FYNNEI, per germline. Trimming stripped 2 bases from V and 2 bases from J, with 13 bases between. The CDR3 loop spans 16 amino acids. In DNA form, the CDR3 reads TGTGCCAGCAGTGAACCGGCCAGGTTTACTGGAAACACCATATATTTT. Its translation: CASSEPARFTGNTIYF.

This sequence joins TRBV5-8 and TRBJ2-3; TRBD1 is a possible D gene (6 bases). The V and J ends lost 4 bases and 0 bases respectively, with 12 bases between them. CDR1 is SGHTS and CDR2 is YDEGEE in the germline V gene. The CDR3 is 15 residues long. CDR3 coding DNA: TGTGCCAGCAGCACCTGGACAGCTAGCACAGATACGCAGTATTTT. Translated, it gives CASSTWTASTDTQYF.

The V gene is TRBV19, the J gene TRBJ2-1; 12 positions agree with TRBD2. The V and J ends lost 5 bases and 4 bases, in that order; junction bases with no gene match: 9. CDR3 length: 17 amino acids. Per the germline V gene, CDR1 is LNHDA and CDR2 is SQIVND (reference sequence). The CDR3 DNA sequence: TGTGCCAGTAGTCTTTCGACTAGCGGGGGAAGTTACAATGAGCAGTTCTTC. Translation: CASSLSTSGGSYNEQFF.

This rearrangement joins TRBV7-8 to TRBJ1-6; 8 bases fit TRBD1. This CDR3 has 17 amino acids. Trimming removed 6 bases from V and 4 bases from J; junction bases left unmatched: 11. Germline lookup yields CDR1 SGHVS and CDR2 FQNEAQ. CDR3 in amino acids: CASRPIGGQGYNSPLHF. The CDR3 DNA sequence: TGTGCCAGCAGACCGATCGGAGGACAGGGATATAATTCACCCCTCCACTTT.

The chain is built from TRBV30 and TRBJ2-7; the match to TRBD1 covers 9 bases. V shed 4 bases, J shed 4 bases, and the junction held 8 bases outside the gene matches. This CDR3 is 14 amino acids long. CDR1 is GTSNPN, CDR2 SVGIG, per germline (reference sequence). The CDR3 nucleotides read TGTGCCTGGAACGACAGGGGGGTAGGGTACGAGCAGTACTTC. This encodes CAWNDRGVGYEQYF.

The rearrangement joins TRBV7-9 to TRBJ1-2; D is possibly TRBD1 (5 bases). This CDR3 spans 13 amino acids. CDR1 and CDR2 (germline): SEHNR, FQNEAQ (reference sequence). V shed 4 bases and J shed 4 bases, with 10 bases lying between them. Written as DNA, the CDR3 is TGTGCCAGCAGCTCATCGACAGTCTATGGCTACACCTTC. Residues: CASSSSTVYGYTF.

V and J are TRBV3-1 (or the pseudogene TRBV3-2) and TRBJ2-4, with TRBD2 identical over 15 bases. The CDR3 covers 18 residues. The trim removed 9 bases at V and 0 bases at J, leaving 9 bases unmatched. In germline, CDR1 is LGHDT, CDR2 YNNKEL (reference sequence). The CDR3 DNA follows: TGTGCCAGTACCCCGGGACTAGCGGGGGGAGGAGCCAAAAACATTCAGTACTTC. It specifies CASTPGLAGGGAKNIQYF.

This sequence joins TRBV6-1 and TRBJ1-2, with D perhaps TRBD1 (6 bases). Germline V gene data show CDR1 as MNHNS and CDR2 as SASEGT. CDR3 length equals 13 residues. With 5 bases removed from V and 4 bases from J, the gap between germline ends came to 11 bases. The CDR3 spells CASSSTGIYGYTF. The CDR3 DNA follows: TGTGCCAGCAGTTCCACAGGGATCTATGGCTACACCTTC.

The V call is TRBV3-1 (or the pseudogene TRBV3-2), the J call TRBJ2-2; TRBD1 agrees at 8 bases. Germline values: CDR1 LGHDT, CDR2 YNNKEL (reference sequence). CDR3 length: 16 residues. V dropped 2 bases and J dropped 7; count of bases not matched to a gene: 9. The CDR3 sequence is CASSQMGQGAVGELFF. The CDR3 DNA reads as TGTGCCAGCAGCCAAATGGGGCAGGGGGCTGTCGGGGAGCTGTTTTTT.

This chain uses TRBV14 with TRBJ1-1; D not certain. The germline V and J ends were trimmed by 0 bases and 1 base, with 3 bases remaining between them. Germline loops: CDR1 SGHDN, CDR2 FVKESK. This CDR3 is built from 13 residues. CDR3 nucleotides: TGTGCCAGCAGCCAAGATCAGAACACTGAAGCTTTCTTT. Protein sequence: CASSQDQNTEAFF.